The 19 T cell receptor beta chains below come from one sample, sequenced in a study of OX40 agonist ivuxolimab in advanced cancers. Assay used: immunoSEQ multiplex PCR; TCRdb lists only in-frame clones, some missing. This sample has around 80,000 clones, with 88% found just once. The material sequenced was CD4+ or CD8+ T cells sorted from blood, taken in a trial of the OX40 agonist ivuxolimab. Source of these receptors: an adult with an advanced solid tumor such as melanoma, head and neck, liver or kidney cancer.

In this sample, this clone turned up once. The J gene is TRBJ2-7, the V gene TRBV7-2; 7 bases agree with TRBD2. The CDR3 is 15 amino acids. V lost 5 bases, J lost 2 bases, and 9 bases stayed unmatched. Germline CDR1 reads SGHTA; CDR2 reads FQGNSA. The CDR3 loop is CASSPAASGPYEQYF. In DNA form, the CDR3 reads TGTGCCAGCAGCCCCGCCGCTAGCGGACCCTACGAGCAGTACTTC.

This clone was found once. V is TRBV28 and J is TRBJ2-1, with TRBD2 matching 7 bases. V lost 7 bases to trimming and J lost 0 bases; unmatched junction nucleotides: 9. This CDR3 spans 16 amino acids. CDR1 and CDR2 (germline): MDHEN, SYDVKM. The CDR3 protein is CASKTYLAASYNEQFF. CDR3 DNA: TGTGCCAGCAAAACCTATCTAGCGGCCTCCTACAATGAGCAGTTCTTC.

J is TRBJ1-1 and V is TRBV7-3; weak D call: TRBD1 (5 bases). With 1 base removed from V and 4 bases from J, the gap between germline ends came to 13 bases. In germline, CDR1 is SGHTA, CDR2 FQGTGA. The CDR3 is 15 amino acids. CDR3 amino acids: CASSLNGRGITEAFF. CDR3 sequence (DNA): TGTGCCAGCAGCTTAAACGGAAGGGGAATCACTGAAGCTTTCTTT.

This sequence joins TRBV10-2 and TRBJ2-5, with D tentatively TRBD2 (5 bases). The CDR3 has 12 amino acids. V was trimmed by 11 bases and J by 2 bases, leaving 12 bases between them. Germline V gene lookup returns CDR1 WSHSY and CDR2 SAAADI. The CDR3 DNA reads TGCGCCGGAGGACCAGTACAAGAGACCCAGTACTTC. It yields the protein CAGGPVQETQYF.

Concerning this clone: The junction differs from germline at one of its ends, possibly a read error. CDR3 sequence: CAWSGGLYQETQYF. CDR3 nucleotide sequence: TGTGCCTGGAGTGGGGGTCTGTACCAGGAGACCCAGTACTTC. J is TRBJ2-5 and V is TRBV30; D is unresolved. The CDR3 is 14 residues long. In germline, CDR1 is GTSNPN, CDR2 SVGIG (reference sequence).

The chain joins TRBV5-5 to TRBJ2-7; 8 nucleotides line up with TRBD2. The trim removed 0 bases at V and 6 bases at J, leaving 5 bases unmatched. The CDR3 contains 14 residues. Per germline, CDR1 SGHKS and CDR2 YYEKEE (reference sequence). CDR3 nucleotide sequence: TGTGCCAGCAGCTTGGTGGGACTAGGCTCCGAGCAGTACTTC. Amino acids: CASSLVGLGSEQYF.

The chain couples TRBV5-8 to TRBJ1-5, with 8 positions matching TRBD1. This CDR3 region has 14 residues. Trimming took 7 bases from V and 2 from J; bases not matched to a gene: 5. The germline V gene encodes CDR1 SGHTS and CDR2 YDEGEE. As DNA, the CDR3 is TGTGCCAGCCAGACAGGGGTTGGCAATCAGCCCCAGCATTTT. It is translated as CASQTGVGNQPQHF.

V gene TRBV9 combines with J gene TRBJ2-3, with 16 bases matching TRBD2. Losses at the gene ends were 2 bases for V and 5 bases for J; bases not matched to a gene: 17. This CDR3 spans 21 amino acids. Germline lookup yields CDR1 SGDLS and CDR2 YYNGEE. The CDR3 reads CASSVGGAGTSGREWGDTQYF. In DNA form, the CDR3 reads TGTGCCAGCAGCGTTGGGGGAGCCGGGACTAGCGGGAGGGAATGGGGAGATACGCAGTATTTT.

The chain joins TRBV7-9 to TRBJ2-3; 12 bases fit TRBD2. CDR1 and CDR2 from the germline V gene are SEHNR and FQNEAQ (reference sequence). The V segment lost 3 bases and the J segment 6 bases; nucleotides outside the gene matches: 7. This CDR3 comprises 16 residues. Written as DNA, the CDR3 is TGTGCCAGCAGCTTCCTAGCGGGAGGGCCCTGGGATACGCAGTATTTT. Its protein is CASSFLAGGPWDTQYF.

The chain uses TRBV5-1 and TRBJ2-3; D is perhaps TRBD1 or TRBD2 (5 bases each). The CDR3 is made up of 15 amino acids. Germline CDR1 is SGHRS and CDR2 is YFSETQ. V lost 1 base and J 2 bases, leaving 11 bases between the germline ends. This CDR3 is CASSLLRGYTDTQYF. In DNA form, the CDR3 reads TGCGCCAGCAGCTTGTTGAGGGGTTACACAGATACGCAGTATTTT.

The chain combines TRBV15 with TRBJ2-3; the match to TRBD2 covers 12 bases. Germline V gene data show CDR1 as LNHNV and CDR2 as YYDKDF (reference sequence). Unmatched junction bases numbered 5, after V lost 0 bases and J lost 4 bases. The CDR3 runs 17 residues. CDR3 sequence: CATSRDALAGGPDTQYF. For the CDR3, the DNA is TGTGCCACCAGCAGAGATGCGCTAGCGGGAGGGCCAGATACGCAGTATTTT.

This clone appeared once. This chain connects TRBV15 to TRBJ2-7, with 7 bases matching TRBD2. CDR1 and CDR2 from the germline V gene are LNHNV and YYDKDF (reference sequence). The CDR3 has 16 residues. The J segment lost 1 base and the V segment lost 1 base, leaving 7 bases of the junction unmatched. Here the CDR3 DNA reads TGTGCCACCAGCAGAGTCGCGGGAGAATTTTCCTACGAGCAGTACTTC. Amino acid sequence: CATSRVAGEFSYEQYF.

The CDR3 reads CASSLVGDTNTGELFF. CDR3 DNA: TGTGCCAGCAGTTTGGTGGGGGACACGAACACCGGGGAGCTGTTTTTT. This sequence joins TRBV28 and TRBJ2-2, with D possibly matching TRBD1 (6 bases). Germline V gives CDR1 MDHEN, CDR2 SYDVKM. The CDR3 runs 16 residues. The V end was cut by 3 bases, the J end by 0 bases, with 11 bases between.

The chain couples TRBV28 to TRBJ2-7; 7 bases match TRBD2. J was trimmed by 7 bases and V by 10 bases; bases with no gene match: 10. CDR3 length: 12 residues. Germline V gives CDR1 MDHEN, CDR2 SYDVKM. CDR3 sequence reads: CATGQGGWEQYF. The CDR3 DNA reads TGTGCCACCGGGCAGGGAGGGTGGGAGCAGTACTTC.

This chain connects TRBV7-2 to TRBJ2-1; 9 bases match TRBD2. The CDR3 is 15 amino acids. The V gene's germline CDR1 is SGHTA and CDR2 FQGNSA. The V gene end was trimmed by 1 base and the J gene end by 6 bases; junction bases not matched to a gene: 4. CDR3 loop: CASSLEAGGVNEQFF. The CDR3 DNA sequence: TGTGCCAGCAGCTTAGAAGCGGGAGGTGTCAATGAGCAGTTCTTC.

V and J are TRBV6-1 and TRBJ2-5; 8 bases map to TRBD1. The CDR3 contains 15 residues. Germline-derived CDR1 and CDR2 are MNHNS and SASEGT. V was pared by 5 bases and J by 5 bases, with 10 bases of the junction left unmatched. The CDR3 DNA follows: TGTGCCAGCAGTATCCAGGGGGCTTCTGGGGAGACCCAGTACTTC. It codes for CASSIQGASGETQYF.

This rearrangement joins TRBV9 to TRBJ2-2, with D tentatively TRBD1 or TRBD2 (5 bases each). V lost 0 bases to trimming and J lost 6 bases, with 6 bases between them. The CDR3 runs to 13 residues. Germline V gene sequence: CDR1 SGDLS, CDR2 YYNGEE. CDR3 nucleotides: TGTGCCAGCAGCGTAGGGGGGTCCGGGGAGCTGTTTTTT. Residues: CASSVGGSGELFF.

This clone was detected only once. The chain has TRBV28 and TRBJ1-5; 11 bases fit TRBD1. Germline V gene sequence: CDR1 MDHEN, CDR2 SYDVKM. V shed 5 bases, J shed 3 bases, and the junction held 15 bases outside the gene matches. The CDR3 is 19 amino acids. CDR3 loop: CASSTLRGQGDGYNQPQHF. In DNA form, the CDR3 reads TGTGCCAGCAGTACACTCCGGGGACAGGGGGATGGGTACAATCAGCCCCAGCATTTT.

V is TRBV7-2 and J is TRBJ2-7; 10 nucleotides line up with TRBD2. Germline V gene lookup returns CDR1 SGHTA and CDR2 FQGNSA. With V trimmed by 1 base and J by 12 bases, 3 bases remained unmatched. The CDR3 is made up of 12 amino acids. The CDR3 sequence is CASSLEREGRYF. The CDR3 DNA is TGTGCCAGCAGCTTAGAGCGGGAGGGCCGGTACTTC.